The TCR beta chain under discussion was sequenced for a study of T-cell memory formation after mild COVID-19. Study-level points and caveats: Day 15 to 85 contracting clones showed balanced CD4/CD8; later expanders leaned CD4+. Mainly in CM and EM were contracting CD4+ clones; CD8+ were in EMRA. The pre-infection memory compartment contained some responding clones, suggesting cross-reactive memory joined.

The V end was cut by 4 bases, the J end by 8 bases, with 14 bases between. The CDR3 has 14 residues. Germline CDR1 is SGHVS and CDR2 is FQNEAQ. Libraries for TCRalpha and TCRbeta carried sample barcodes and unique molecular identifiers via 5'RACE. In TCRdb, the 5' RACE reads were re-called with MiXCR into one record per CDR3 protein. The sample has roughly 130,000 distinct CDR3 sequences, approximately 15% seen once. Worth noting for this clonotype: The antigen is unknown.

The specimen sequenced was PBMCs or a T cell subset sorted from them (not recorded which). The clonotype comes from a young man who had mild COVID-19 (a few samples of this study predate the infection). Cell type and time point are not known. This chain uses TRBV7-8 with TRBJ1-4; D is ambiguous. The CDR3 loop is CASSSRSIGEKLFF. Written as DNA, the CDR3 is TGTGCCAGCAGCTCGAGGAGCATTGGAGAAAAACTGTTTTTT.